This note documents a single T cell receptor (beta chain) sequence. Its matching antigen is unknown. This sample is drawn from a study of regulatory T cells in long-lasting Graves disease. Looked up from germline, CDR1 is MDHEN and CDR2 is SYDVKM. V was shortened by 8 bases and J by 4 bases, with 11 bases between the two germline ends. This CDR3 region has 12 residues. Overall study results and limits: Persistent Graves' patients had lower TCR diversity than newly diagnosed ones.

Time point given: persistent/refractory GD, antithyroid drugs over 5 years with positive TRAb. Construction of the TCR library relied on RNA isolated from PBMCs. Arm-PCR with iRepertoire HTBI primers amplified the CDR3 regions for these TCR beta libraries. TCRdb reprocessed the multiplex PCR reads with MiXCR, giving one entry per CDR3 protein. The profile shows over 300,000 distinct CDR3 sequences, 15% to 20% of them singletons. The sample here was peripheral blood mononuclear cells (PBMCs), taken when the disease was refractory, from a patient treated with antithyroid drugs. This chain joins TRBV28 and TRBJ2-5, with no clear D. This clonotype originated in a female donor with Graves disease. This chain's CDR3 is CASSLPLETQYF. CDR3 nucleotide sequence: TGTGCCAGCTCCTTACCCCTAGAGACCCAGTACTTC.